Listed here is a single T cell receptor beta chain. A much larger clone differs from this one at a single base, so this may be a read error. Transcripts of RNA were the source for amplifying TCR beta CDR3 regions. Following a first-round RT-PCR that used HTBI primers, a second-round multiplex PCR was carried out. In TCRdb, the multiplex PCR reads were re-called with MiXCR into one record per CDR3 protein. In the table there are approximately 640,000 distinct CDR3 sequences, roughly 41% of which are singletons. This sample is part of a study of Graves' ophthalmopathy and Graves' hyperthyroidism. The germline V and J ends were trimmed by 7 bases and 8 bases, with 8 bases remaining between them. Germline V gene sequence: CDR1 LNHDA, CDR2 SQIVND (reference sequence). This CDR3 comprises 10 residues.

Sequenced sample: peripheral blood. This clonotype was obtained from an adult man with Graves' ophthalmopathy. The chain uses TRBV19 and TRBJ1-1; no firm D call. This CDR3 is CASNGQEAFF. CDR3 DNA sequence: TGTGCCAGTAACGGTCAGGAAGCTTTCTTT.